A selection of T cell receptor beta chains follows, all from one sample in a study of blood T cell repertoires in COVID-19. Sequenced by immunoSEQ multiplex PCR; TCRdb stores in-frame clones only, minus some. The sample has 87,000 or so clones, around 87% seen once. The sequencing input was peripheral blood. Receptor source: a human donor with acute or convalescent COVID-19. The donor label of this sample is uncertain. CDR3s include the opening cysteine and the closing phenylalanine or tryptophan. The D gene is left open where the match is weak. The size field is filled for only some rows; it gives once, few, many or a size class.

J: TRBJ2-2
D: TRBD1
V: TRBV5-1
size: NA
DNA: TGCGCCAGCAGCTTGGGGCCACAGGGGTCGGCGAACACCGGGGAGCTGTTTTTT
CDR3: CASSLGPQGSANTGELFF

J: TRBJ1-1
D: NA
V: TRBV19
size: NA
DNA: TGTGCCAGTACCCCCCGAGGTAACACTGAAGCTTTCTTT
CDR3: CASTPRGNTEAFF

J: TRBJ1-3
D: NA
V: TRBV6-5
size: NA
DNA: TGTGCCAGCAGTTCCCGTCGTTCTGGAAACACCATATATTTT
CDR3: CASSSRRSGNTIYF

J: TRBJ1-1
D: TRBD1
V: TRBV28
size: NA
DNA: TGTGCCAGCAGTTCGGGACAGGGGAACACTGAAGCTTTCTTT
CDR3: CASSSGQGNTEAFF

J: TRBJ2-4
D: NA
V: TRBV7-7
size: NA
DNA: TGTGCCAGCAGCTTAACTTTCGAAAGCCTAAACATTCAGTACTTC
CDR3: CASSLTFESLNIQYF

J: TRBJ2-2
D: TRBD2
V: TRBV30
size: few
DNA: TGTGCCTGGAGCCATGGGGGGGTTAACACCGGGGAGCTGTTTTTT
CDR3: CAWSHGGVNTGELFF

J: TRBJ2-7
D: NA
V: TRBV9
size: once
DNA: TGTGCCAGCAGCATAGACCGGGACACGAGCTCCTACGAGCAGTACTTC
CDR3: CASSIDRDTSSYEQYF

J: TRBJ1-2
D: NA
V: TRBV28
size: NA
DNA: TGTGCCAGCAGTTTGGGGACACCAGTCTATGGCTACACCTTC
CDR3: CASSLGTPVYGYTF

J: TRBJ2-3
D: NA
V: TRBV6-2/TRBV6-3
size: NA
DNA: TGTGCCAGCAGTCCCACTCATCCCAGCACAGATACGCAGTATTTT
CDR3: CASSPTHPSTDTQYF

J: TRBJ2-1
D: NA
V: TRBV13
size: NA
DNA: TGTGCCAGCAGCCTTCCCGTTGGCGAGAGGTCGGGGGAGCAGTTCTTC
CDR3: CASSLPVGERSGEQFF

J: TRBJ1-3
D: NA
V: TRBV4-1
size: NA
DNA: TGCGCCAGCAGCAGCCCTGTCGGGAGAACTGGAAACACCATATATTTT
CDR3: CASSSPVGRTGNTIYF

J: TRBJ2-1
D: NA
V: TRBV4-2
size: NA
DNA: TGTGCCAGCAGCCAGATTCGGGGGAACGAGCAGTTCTTC
CDR3: CASSQIRGNEQFF

J: TRBJ2-7
D: TRBD1
V: TRBV7-2
size: NA
DNA: TGTGCCAGCAGCCCCGGGACAGTTACCTACGAGCAGTACTTC
CDR3: CASSPGTVTYEQYF